This TCR beta chain originates from a study of control samples from healthy donors and cancer patients. The CDR3 is 13 amino acids. Trimming took 5 bases from V and 0 from J, leaving 7 bases between them. Clones were read by immunoSEQ multiplex PCR, and TCRdb kept only the in-frame ones, dropping some. The data hold 17,000 or so clones, with 86% observed a single time. This clone was observed once. The gene calls are TRBV12-3 or TRBV12-4 and TRBJ1-1, with unresolved D. The TCR was taken from a woman between 65 and 79 years old with colorectal cancer. Sequenced sample: PBMCs. The CDR3 nucleotides are TGTGCCAGCAGTCGAGGGCTGAACACTGAAGCTTTCTTT. This encodes CASSRGLNTEAFF.